This T cell receptor beta chain stems from a study of cytomegalovirus exposure and HLA in healthy donors. 13 Jbeta primers and 60 Vbeta primers were used for the PCR. TCRdb's copy holds only in-frame clones and misses some; the assay was immunoSEQ multiplex PCR. The data hold about 88,000 clones, with more than 80% observed a single time. Material for sequencing was PBMCs. This sequence was found in a man aged 18 to 35 in good health and CMV-seronegative.

This CDR3 is CASSPSDRAGTDTQYF. The CDR3 region has the DNA TGTGCCAGCAGCCCTAGTGACAGGGCGGGTACAGATACGCAGTATTTT. The chain joins TRBV7-8 to TRBJ2-3, with 7 bases matching TRBD1. CDR1 is SGHVS and CDR2 is FQNEAQ in the germline V gene. This CDR3 has 16 amino acids. With 5 bases clipped from V and 3 bases from J, the junction kept 11 bases outside the gene matches.